The 29 T cell receptor beta chains presented below share a single source sample, sequenced in a study of T-cell memory formation after mild COVID-19. A single record per CDR3 protein comes from TCRdb applying MiXCR to the 5' RACE reads. The sample comprises nearly 350,000 distinct CDR3 sequences, 13% of which are singletons, and 20% to 25% rests with the top ten. Sequenced: PBMCs or a T cell subset sorted from them (not recorded which). The receptors derive from a man aged 18 to 35 who had mild COVID-19 (a few samples of this study predate the infection). Cell type and time point are not known.

This clonotype has a handful of counts. The chain employs TRBV28 and TRBJ1-1; the match to TRBD1 covers 11 bases. The CDR3 spans 15 residues. Germline lookup yields CDR1 MDHEN and CDR2 SYDVKM. With 5 bases clipped from V and 5 bases from J, the junction kept 7 bases outside the gene matches. CDR3 DNA sequence: TGTGCCAGCAGTCCAGGGGGGGACAGGGGGACTGAAGCTTTCTTT. It codes for CASSPGGDRGTEAFF.

This clonotype was counted between two and nine times. The chain couples TRBV7-9 to TRBJ2-7; D call uncertain. Per germline, CDR1 SEHNR and CDR2 FQNEAQ (reference sequence). This CDR3 has 14 residues. V lost 0 bases and J lost 3, with 9 bases in between. The DNA of the CDR3 is TGTGCCAGCAGCTTAGCGAGTGTCAGCTACGAGCAGTACGTC. Its translation is CASSLASVSYEQYV.

A few counts support this clonotype. J is TRBJ1-6 and V is TRBV19; D is uncertain. The CDR3 spans 13 residues. Per germline, CDR1 LNHDA and CDR2 SQIVND (reference sequence). The germline V and J ends were trimmed by 9 bases and 8 bases, with 14 bases remaining between them. The CDR3 sequence is CASSWTVDSPLHF. CDR3 nucleotide sequence: TGTGCCAGCTCTTGGACGGTTGATTCACCCCTCCACTTT.

This clonotype was detected only a few times. This rearrangement joins TRBV20-1 to TRBJ2-7, with no clear D. The CDR3 totals 11 residues. Germline values: CDR1 DFQATT, CDR2 SNEGSKA (reference sequence). In DNA, the CDR3 is TGCACCCCCCGTGGGTATAGGGAGCAGTACGTC. Translating it yields CTPRGYREQYV.

This clonotype was observed at least ten times. V gene TRBV5-1 combines with J gene TRBJ2-1; 11 bases align to TRBD2. The germline V gene has CDR1 SGHRS and CDR2 YFSETQ. The V gene end was trimmed by 4 bases and the J gene end by 0 bases; junction bases not matched to a gene: 9. The CDR3 extends over 18 amino acids. The CDR3 bases are TGCGCCAGCAGCACCGGGACTAGCGGTAAAAGCTCCTACAATGAGCAGTTCTTC. This gives the protein CASSTGTSGKSSYNEQFF.

The V call is TRBV29-1, the J call TRBJ2-4; D uncertain. The ends were cut back, 7 bases at V and 5 bases at J, with 9 bases in the middle. The CDR3 extends over 11 amino acids. Germline V gives CDR1 SQVTM, CDR2 ANQGSEA. CDR3 coding DNA: TGCAGCGCCCGACACCAAAACATTCAGTACTTC. Translation: CSARHQNIQYF.

This clonotype appeared a few times. V is TRBV28 and J is TRBJ1-1; D remains unclear. This CDR3 is built from 11 residues. In germline, CDR1 is MDHEN, CDR2 SYDVKM. Between the trimmed V and J ends, which lost 5 bases and 3 bases, there was a span of 4 bases. For the CDR3, the DNA is TGTGCCAGCAGTACCTACACTGAAGCTTTCTTT. Translating it yields CASSTYTEAFF.

CDR3 bases: TGTGCCAGCAGCTTATCGGCCCGGACAGGGGGCCGGTCAATGGAGACCCAGTACTTC. As protein: CASSLSARTGGRSMETQYF. The J gene is TRBJ2-5, the V gene TRBV7-9, with 11 bases aligning to TRBD1. The CDR3 sequence is 19 residues long. The junction had 16 bases not matched to a gene; V was cut back by 2 bases and J by 5 bases. Germline CDR1 reads SEHNR; CDR2 reads FQNEAQ (reference sequence).

This clonotype turned up a few times. The chain has TRBV5-1 and TRBJ1-2, with unresolved D. CDR3 size: 13 residues. Germline loops: CDR1 SGHRS, CDR2 YFSETQ. V gave up 7 bases and J gave up 3 bases, with 13 bases separating them. The CDR3 loop is CASRPTVYYGYTF. DNA of the CDR3: TGCGCCAGCCGCCCGACGGTTTACTATGGCTACACCTTC.

The rearrangement joins TRBV4-1 to TRBJ2-7; 10 bases are a match to TRBD1. Germline-derived CDR1 and CDR2 are MGHRA and YSYEKL. V shed 4 bases and J 4 bases; nucleotides not matched to a gene: 10. The CDR3 contains 16 residues. As DNA, the CDR3 is TGCGCCAGCAGCCGGGACAGGGGAACAAAACCATACGAGCAGTACTTC. Amino acid sequence: CASSRDRGTKPYEQYF.

This clonotype was counted a single time. CDR3: CSVEWRGLPNYGYTF. CDR3 DNA sequence: TGCAGCGTTGAATGGAGGGGGCTCCCTAACTATGGCTACACCTTC. The rearrangement joins TRBV29-1 to TRBJ1-2, with 7 positions matching TRBD1. CDR3 length: 15 residues. Germline V gene sequence: CDR1 SQVTM, CDR2 ANQGSEA. V trimming: 2 bases; J trimming: 0 bases; junction bases outside the gene matches: 6.

This clonotype was counted many times. The rearrangement joins TRBV7-3 to TRBJ2-7; 7 bases align to TRBD2. In germline, CDR1 is SGHTA, CDR2 FQGTGA. V shed 2 bases and J 6 bases; nucleotides not matched to a gene: 7. This CDR3 is 14 amino acids long. The CDR3 sequence is CASSLGGGVREQYV. DNA of the CDR3: TGTGCCAGCAGCTTAGGTGGGGGGGTCCGCGAGCAGTACGTC.

The V call is TRBV5-1, the J call TRBJ2-1, with D hard to call. The CDR3 runs 16 residues. Trimming removed 4 bases at V and 0 bases at J, with 14 bases between. The germline CDR1 and CDR2 sequences are SGHRS and YFSETQ. Here the CDR3 reads CASSKEKASSYNEQFF. CDR3 nucleotide sequence: TGCGCCAGCAGCAAGGAGAAGGCTAGCTCCTACAATGAGCAGTTCTTC. Full variable domain (missing parts from reference TRBV5-1 and TRBJ2-1): KAGVTQTPRYLIKTRGQQVTLSCSPISGHRSVSWYQQTPGQGLQFLFEYFSETQRNKGNFPGRFSGRQFSNSRSEMNVSTLELGDSALYLCASSKEKASSYNEQFFGPGTRLTVL.

This chain links TRBV12-3 or TRBV12-4 with TRBJ1-6; 7 bases fit TRBD1. CDR3 length: 14 residues. The J segment lost 7 bases and the V segment lost 6 bases, leaving 6 bases of the junction unmatched. The CDR3, as DNA: TGTGCCAGCAGCCTGAGGGGGCAGAATTCACCCCTCCACTTT. This encodes CASSLRGQNSPLHF.

This clonotype was counted ten times or more. The chain links TRBV5-7 to TRBJ1-1; no firm D call. TRBV5-7 counts as an open reading frame of uncertain function. Trimming shortened V by 1 base and J by 8 bases, and 9 bases separated the two germline ends. This CDR3 contains 12 residues. CDR3 DNA: TGTGCCAGCAGCTTGCCCCCTAGAGAAGCTTTCTTT. Translation gives CASSLPPREAFF.

This chain joins TRBV7-2 and TRBJ2-3, with a tentative D call TRBD2 (6 bases). The CDR3 sequence is 11 residues long. V lost 3 bases and J lost 10, with 8 bases in between. Germline-derived CDR1 and CDR2 are SGHTA and FQGNSA. CDR3 DNA: TGTGCCAGCAGCTTTTGGGGGGCGCAGTATTTT. Translated: CASSFWGAQYF.

The chain combines TRBV3-1 with TRBJ2-4; no clear D. V lost 2 bases and J 9 bases, leaving 11 bases between the germline ends. Per germline, CDR1 LGHDT and CDR2 YNNKEL (reference sequence). The CDR3 runs 13 residues. For the CDR3, the DNA is TGTGCCAGCAGCCAAACAAGGGAAGGCATTCAGTACTTC. This sequence encodes CASSQTREGIQYF. The variable domain in full, completed from reference TRBV3-1 and TRBJ2-4, reads DTAVSQTPKYLVTQMGNDKSIKCEQNLGHDTMYWYKQDSKKFLKIMFSYNNKELIINETVPNRFSPKSPDKAHLNLHINSLELGDSAVYFCASSQTREGIQYFGAGTRLSVL.

This clonotype was seen only a few times. The chain links TRBV18 to TRBJ1-1, with TRBD1 identical over 8 bases. The V segment lost 3 bases and the J segment 4 bases; nucleotides outside the gene matches: 4. This CDR3 has 14 amino acids. CDR1 is KGHSH, CDR2 LQKENI, per germline. CDR3 in amino acids: CASSPSGQGTEAFF. The CDR3 DNA sequence: TGTGCCAGCTCACCTTCAGGACAGGGCACTGAAGCTTTCTTT. Drawing the rest from reference TRBV18 and TRBJ1-1, the complete variable domain is NAGVMQNPRHLVRRRGQEARLRCSPMKGHSHVYWYRQLPEEGLKFMVYLQKENIIDESGMPKERFSAEFPKEGPSILRIQQVVRGDSAAYFCASSPSGQGTEAFFGQGTRLTVV.

This clonotype was counted many times. This rearrangement joins TRBV6-6 to TRBJ1-5; D is undetermined. The length of the CDR3 is 13 residues. The V end lost 3 bases, the J end lost 7 bases, and 10 bases lay between the germline ends. Per germline, CDR1 MNHNY and CDR2 SVGAGI (reference sequence). The CDR3 coding sequence is TGTGCCAGCAGTTATGGCTTGGGGCAGCCCCAGCATTTT. It translates to CASSYGLGQPQHF.

As for this clonotype: Relative to the germline gene, one junction end is altered; a read error may explain this. The chain carries TRBV7-3 and TRBJ1-5; D possibly corresponds to TRBD1 (5 bases). Germline values: CDR1 SGHTA, CDR2 FQGTGA. This CDR3 spans 15 amino acids. CDR3 coding DNA: TGTGCCAGCACCCAAAGACGAGGACAACTCGTAAGGATGAATTTT. The encoded protein is CASTQRRGQLVRMNF.

A few counts support this clonotype. The chain joins TRBV7-3 to TRBJ2-6, with D possibly called TRBD1 or TRBD2 (5 bases each). The length of the CDR3 is 16 residues. V lost 5 bases, J lost 0 bases, and 11 bases lay in between. The germline V gene has CDR1 SGHTA and CDR2 FQGTGA. The CDR3 sequence: CASSRDGSSGANVLTF. The CDR3, as DNA: TGTGCCAGCAGCCGGGACGGCAGCTCTGGGGCCAACGTCCTGACTTTC. Variable domain in full (rest from reference TRBV7-3 and TRBJ2-6): GAGVSQTPSNKVTEKGKYVELRCDPISGHTALYWYRQSLGQGPEFLIYFQGTGAADDSGLPNDRFFAVRPEGSVSTLKIQRTERGDSAVYLCASSRDGSSGANVLTFGAGSRLTVL.

The chain combines TRBV7-9 with TRBJ2-1; 11 bases map to TRBD2. The V and J ends lost 5 bases and 12 bases, in that order; junction bases with no gene match: 15. This CDR3 spans 16 amino acids. Germline V lookup: CDR1 SEHNR, CDR2 FQNEAQ (reference sequence). The CDR3 loop is CASSHNPGTSGAGQFF. CDR3 bases: TGTGCCAGCAGCCACAACCCCGGGACTAGCGGCGCGGGGCAGTTCTTC.

This rearrangement joins TRBV4-2 to TRBJ2-3; D may be TRBD2 (6 bases). The ends were cut back, 6 bases at V and 3 bases at J, with 19 bases in the middle. The CDR3 sequence is 16 residues long. The germline V gene encodes CDR1 LGHNA and CDR2 YNFKEQ. CDR3 nucleotides: TGTGCCAGCAGGGGGACGGAGGGATCCGCGACAGATACGCAGTATTTT. Its protein is CASRGTEGSATDTQYF.

This clonotype was counted at least ten times. V is TRBV6-5 and J is TRBJ2-3; the D gene could be TRBD1 or TRBD2 (5 bases each). In germline, CDR1 is MNHEY, CDR2 SVGAGI. The length of the CDR3 is 14 residues. The ends were cut back, 6 bases at V and 4 bases at J, with 14 bases in the middle. The CDR3 here is CASSDWGISDTQYF. DNA for the CDR3: TGTGCCAGCAGCGACTGGGGGATCTCAGATACGCAGTATTTT.

The chain employs TRBV12-3 or TRBV12-4 and TRBJ2-1; the D is unclear. Trimming took off 5 bases at V and 8 bases at J, with 4 bases between the two ends. The CDR3 is made up of 10 amino acids. Written as DNA, the CDR3 is TGTGCCAGCAGTCTGCATGAGCAGTTCTTC. As protein: CASSLHEQFF.

This clonotype appeared many times. The gene calls are TRBV7-6 and TRBJ2-7; D perhaps matches TRBD2 (5 bases). Germline V gene lookup returns CDR1 SGHVS and CDR2 FNYEAQ. With 5 bases removed from V and 7 bases from J, the gap between germline ends came to 12 bases. The CDR3 runs to 12 residues. CDR3 coding DNA: TGTGCCAGCAGCACCGACACGGGGGAGCAGTACGTC. Its protein is CASSTDTGEQYV.

The chain has TRBV7-2 and TRBJ2-5; D is perhaps TRBD2 (5 bases). V lost 4 bases to trimming and J lost 0 bases, with 9 bases between them. The CDR3 consists of 14 residues. Germline V gene sequence: CDR1 SGHTA, CDR2 FQGNSA. CDR3 in amino acids: CASSWTRDQETQYF. CDR3 DNA sequence: TGTGCCAGCAGCTGGACGAGGGACCAAGAGACCCAGTACTTC.

The chain is built from TRBV24-1 and TRBJ2-2; D unresolved. Trimming left V 7 bases short and J 0 bases short, with 5 bases between. This CDR3 region has 13 residues. Germline CDR1 reads KGHDR; CDR2 reads SFDVKD. For the CDR3, the DNA is TGTGCCACCAGGGCCCCGAACACCGGGGAGCTGTTTTTT. It yields the protein CATRAPNTGELFF.

V and J are TRBV6-5 and TRBJ2-2; D possibly corresponds to TRBD1 (6 bases). CDR1 MNHEY and CDR2 SVGAGI come from the germline V gene. The CDR3 sequence is 15 residues long. The V and J ends lost 4 bases and 2 bases respectively, with 11 bases between them. The CDR3 DNA is TGTGCCAGCAGTTTTAGGGGGTCCAACACCGGGGAGCTGTTTTTT. It is translated as CASSFRGSNTGELFF.